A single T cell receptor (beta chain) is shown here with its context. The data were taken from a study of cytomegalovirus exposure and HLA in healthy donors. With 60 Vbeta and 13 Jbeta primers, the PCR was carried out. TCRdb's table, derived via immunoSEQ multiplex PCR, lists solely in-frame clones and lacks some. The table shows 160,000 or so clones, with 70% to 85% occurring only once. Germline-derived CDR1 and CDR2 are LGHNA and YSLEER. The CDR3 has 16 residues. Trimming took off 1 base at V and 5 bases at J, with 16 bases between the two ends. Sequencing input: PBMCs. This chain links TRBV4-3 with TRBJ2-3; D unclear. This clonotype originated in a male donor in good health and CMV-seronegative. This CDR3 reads CASSQVHSTSGDTQYF. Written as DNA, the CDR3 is TGCGCCAGCAGCCAAGTGCATAGCACGTCTGGAGATACGCAGTATTTT.